The 19 T cell receptor beta chains reported below all come from one sample, sequenced in a study of cytomegalovirus exposure and HLA in healthy donors. The method was immunoSEQ multiplex PCR; TCRdb's version includes in-frame clones alone and lacks a portion of them. The data contain 150,000 to 200,000 clones, 96% of them singletons. Sequenced material: PBMCs. The receptor source for this set is a woman between 18 and 29 years old in good health and CMV-seronegative.

The V gene is TRBV6-6, the J gene TRBJ2-7; D perhaps matches TRBD2 (6 bases). Germline-derived CDR1 and CDR2 are MNHNY and SVGAGI (reference sequence). The CDR3 is 12 amino acids. Trimming pared 8 bases from V and 7 bases from J, leaving 15 bases between. DNA for the CDR3: TGTGCCAGCGGGGGGTGGGCCGGAGAGCAGTACTTC. It yields the protein CASGGWAGEQYF.

The genes are TRBV30 and TRBJ1-5; D perhaps matches TRBD1 (5 bases). This CDR3 comprises 15 residues. CDR1 GTSNPN and CDR2 SVGIG come from the germline V gene (reference sequence). V lost 2 bases to trimming and J lost 6 bases, with 17 bases between them. CDR3 residues: CAWSTSRGGGQPQHF. CDR3 bases: TGTGCCTGGAGTACCTCGAGGGGCGGGGGTCAGCCCCAGCATTTT. The full variable domain, its missing parts supplied by reference TRBV30 and TRBJ1-5, is SQTIHQWPATLVQPVGSPLSLECTVEGTSNPNLYWYRQAAGRGLQLLFYSVGIGQISSEVPQNLSASRPQDRQFILSSKKLLLSDSGFYLCAWSTSRGGGQPQHFGDGTRLSIL.

This chain connects TRBV4-3 to TRBJ2-3, with 10 nucleotides matching TRBD2. J gave up 2 bases and V 5 bases, and 4 bases lay outside the gene matches. CDR1 and CDR2 from the germline V gene are LGHNA and YSLEER. The CDR3 contains 15 residues. This CDR3 reads CASSLSGGVTDTQYF. In nucleotides, the CDR3 is TGCGCCAGCAGCTTAAGCGGGGGGGTCACAGATACGCAGTATTTT.

The chain combines TRBV6-5 with TRBJ2-7; weak D call: TRBD1 (5 bases). The CDR3 covers 14 residues. V was clipped by 7 bases and J by 5 bases, with 18 bases between them. Per the germline V gene, CDR1 is MNHEY and CDR2 is SVGAGI. The CDR3 sequence is CASTKGGALNEQYF. In DNA, the CDR3 is TGTGCCAGCACCAAAGGTGGGGCTTTGAACGAGCAGTACTTC.

The chain links TRBV5-6 to TRBJ2-2; 7 bases line up with TRBD2. This CDR3 has 18 residues. Per the germline V gene, CDR1 is SGHDT and CDR2 is YYEEEE. The J segment lost 0 bases and the V segment lost 0 bases, leaving 8 bases of the junction unmatched. The chain's CDR3 is CASSLARVAGANTGELFF. CDR3 DNA sequence: TGTGCCAGCAGCTTGGCCCGGGTAGCGGGCGCGAACACCGGGGAGCTGTTTTTT. Based on the CDR3 plus reference TRBV5-6 and TRBJ2-2, the full variable domain is DAGVTQSPTHLIKTRGQQVTLRCSPKSGHDTVSWYQQALGQGPQFIFQYYEEEERQRGNFPDRFSGHQFPNYSSELNVNALLLGDSALYLCASSLARVAGANTGELFFGEGSRLTVL.

The V and J genes are TRBV6-5 and TRBJ2-5, with no clear D. The CDR3 loop spans 13 amino acids. Germline V lookup: CDR1 MNHEY, CDR2 SVGAGI. Trimming shortened V by 6 bases and J by 4 bases, and 12 bases separated the two germline ends. The CDR3, as DNA: TGTGCCAGCAGCCATAAGGAGAGAGAGACCCAGTACTTC. Its protein is CASSHKERETQYF.

This rearrangement joins TRBV4-1 to TRBJ2-3; 15 nucleotides match TRBD2. In germline, CDR1 is MGHRA, CDR2 YSYEKL. CDR3 length: 17 amino acids. With V trimmed by 0 bases and J by 6 bases, 4 bases remained unmatched. The CDR3 here is CASSQDGTSGGSDTQYF. The DNA for the CDR3 is TGCGCCAGCAGCCAAGATGGGACTAGCGGGGGGTCTGATACGCAGTATTTT.

The CDR3 DNA is TGCGCCAGCAGCCGAAACTCGGATACGCAGTATTTT. Translated: CASSRNSDTQYF. The chain has TRBV4-1 and TRBJ2-3; D remains unclear. This CDR3 is 12 amino acids long. The germline CDR1 and CDR2 sequences are MGHRA and YSYEKL. The ends were cut back, 4 bases at V and 6 bases at J, with 8 bases in the middle.

This chain uses TRBV19 with TRBJ2-5; no definite D call. This CDR3 spans 13 amino acids. Germline-derived CDR1 and CDR2 are LNHDA and SQIVND (reference sequence). V was clipped by 1 base and J by 1 base, with 4 bases between them. CDR3 bases: TGTGCCAGTAGTATAGGGCCCCAAGAGACCCAGTACTTC. As protein: CASSIGPQETQYF.

The chain has TRBV5-1 and TRBJ2-7; 8 bases fit TRBD1. This CDR3 has 14 residues. Germline values: CDR1 SGHRS, CDR2 YFSETQ. V shed 2 bases, J shed 7 bases, and the junction held 8 bases outside the gene matches. Written as DNA, the CDR3 is TGCGCCAGCAGCTTAGGGCCAGGGGGCCGGGAGCAGTACTTC. Protein product: CASSLGPGGREQYF.

The rearrangement joins TRBV4-3 to TRBJ2-3; TRBD2 matches at 9 bases. Losses at the gene ends were 2 bases for V and 2 bases for J; bases not matched to a gene: 8. The CDR3 consists of 17 residues. The germline V gene encodes CDR1 LGHNA and CDR2 YSLEER. CDR3 loop: CASSQKERGAYTDTQYF. DNA of the CDR3: TGCGCCAGCAGCCAAAAAGAGCGGGGGGCCTACACAGATACGCAGTATTTT.

The rearrangement uses TRBV7-9 and TRBJ2-7; 7 bases match TRBD1. Germline lookup yields CDR1 SEHNR and CDR2 FQNEAQ (reference sequence). This CDR3 is 14 amino acids long. Trimming removed 1 base from V and 3 bases from J; junction bases left unmatched: 3. The DNA of the CDR3 is TGTGCCAGCAGCTTAGGACAGGGCGACTACGAGCAGTACTTC. This sequence encodes CASSLGQGDYEQYF.

The DNA for the CDR3 is TGTGCCAGCAGTGAGGGTCCAACAGGGGGGGACCAAGAGACCCAGTACTTC. Amino acids: CASSEGPTGGDQETQYF. The J gene is TRBJ2-5, the V gene TRBV2, with a tentative D call TRBD1 (8 bases). Germline loops: CDR1 SNHLY, CDR2 FYNNEI. V lost 3 bases to trimming and J lost 0 bases, with 17 bases between them. This CDR3 contains 17 residues. The full variable domain, completed using reference TRBV2 and TRBJ2-5, is EPEVTQTPSHQVTQMGQEVILRCVPISNHLYFYWYRQILGQKVEFLVSFYNNEISEKSEIFDDQFSVERPDGSNFTLKIRSTKLEDSAMYFCASSEGPTGGDQETQYFGPGTRLLVL.

This clone was seen a single time. J is TRBJ2-2 and V is TRBV2, with 7 bases fitting TRBD1. CDR1 is SNHLY, CDR2 FYNNEI, per germline. The V gene end was trimmed by 5 bases and the J gene end by 8 bases; junction bases not matched to a gene: 11. The CDR3 runs to 15 residues. The CDR3: CASSQTARGLGELFF. In nucleotides, the CDR3 is TGTGCCAGCAGTCAGACCGCAAGGGGGCTGGGGGAGCTGTTTTTT. Supplemented by reference TRBV2 and TRBJ2-2, the full variable domain reads EPEVTQTPSHQVTQMGQEVILRCVPISNHLYFYWYRQILGQKVEFLVSFYNNEISEKSEIFDDQFSVERPDGSNFTLKIRSTKLEDSAMYFCASSQTARGLGELFFGEGSRLTVL.

This chain connects TRBV2 to TRBJ2-7, with a tentative D call TRBD1 (6 bases). The CDR3 length is 15 residues. Trimming shortened V by 3 bases and J by 7 bases, and 19 bases separated the two germline ends. Germline V CDR1 and CDR2: SNHLY, FYNNEI. The CDR3 nucleotides read TGTGCCAGCAGTGAGGGGCAGGGGATGTTGGGGGAGCAGTACTTC. Protein: CASSEGQGMLGEQYF.

The chain has TRBV7-6 and TRBJ2-2; possible D gene TRBD2, 7 bases. Germline lookup yields CDR1 SGHVS and CDR2 FNYEAQ. The CDR3 loop spans 14 amino acids. V gave up 1 base and J gave up 5 bases, with 8 bases separating them. CDR3 region: CASSLEGGTGELFF. As DNA, the CDR3 is TGTGCCAGCAGCTTAGAGGGGGGGACCGGGGAGCTGTTTTTT. Supplemented by reference TRBV7-6 and TRBJ2-2, the full variable domain reads GAGVSQSPRYKVTKRGQDVALRCDPISGHVSLYWYRQALGQGPEFLTYFNYEAQQDKSGLPNDRFSAERPEGSISTLTIQRTEQRDSAMYRCASSLEGGTGELFFGEGSRLTVL.

The CDR3 DNA reads as TGTGCCAGCAGCTTCAGGGTGTCCTCCTACGAGCAGTACTTC. Translated, it gives CASSFRVSSYEQYF. The chain joins TRBV5-6 to TRBJ2-7, with a possible D match to TRBD1 (5 bases). V was shortened by 2 bases and J by 0 bases, with 9 bases between the two germline ends. This CDR3 has 14 amino acids. Germline lookup yields CDR1 SGHDT and CDR2 YYEEEE. Full variable domain (rest looked up from reference TRBV5-6 and TRBJ2-7): DAGVTQSPTHLIKTRGQQVTLRCSPKSGHDTVSWYQQALGQGPQFIFQYYEEEERQRGNFPDRFSGHQFPNYSSELNVNALLLGDSALYLCASSFRVSSYEQYFGPGTRLTVT.

The CDR3 DNA reads as TGCAGCGTTGCCCGTACGGGAGAGGAAGACACCGGGGAGCTGTTTTTT. Its protein product is CSVARTGEEDTGELFF. V is TRBV29-1 and J is TRBJ2-2, with D tentatively TRBD2 (6 bases). Germline V gene sequence: CDR1 SQVTM, CDR2 ANQGSEA. The V end lost 4 bases, the J end lost 3 bases, and 18 bases lay between the germline ends. The CDR3 runs 16 residues.

The rearrangement joins TRBV2 to TRBJ2-1; 10 bases fit TRBD2. Germline CDR1 and CDR2: SNHLY and FYNNEI. The CDR3 runs to 13 residues. Germline trimming cut 4 bases from V and 13 bases from J; bases unmatched to any gene: 7. The CDR3 reads CASSVNSGGPQFF. The CDR3 nucleotides read TGTGCCAGCAGTGTTAATAGCGGGGGGCCTCAGTTCTTC.